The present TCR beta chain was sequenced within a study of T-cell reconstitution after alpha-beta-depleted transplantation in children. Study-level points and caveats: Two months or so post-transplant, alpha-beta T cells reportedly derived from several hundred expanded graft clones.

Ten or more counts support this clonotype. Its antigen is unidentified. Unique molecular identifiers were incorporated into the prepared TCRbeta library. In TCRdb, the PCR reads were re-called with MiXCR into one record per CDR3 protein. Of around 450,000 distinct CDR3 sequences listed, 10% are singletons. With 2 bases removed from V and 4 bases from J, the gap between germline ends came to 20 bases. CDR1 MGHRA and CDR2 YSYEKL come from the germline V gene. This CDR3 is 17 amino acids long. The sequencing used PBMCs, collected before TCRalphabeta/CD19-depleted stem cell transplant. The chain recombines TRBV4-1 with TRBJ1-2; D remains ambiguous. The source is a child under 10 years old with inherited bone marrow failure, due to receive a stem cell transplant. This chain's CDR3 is CASSQKVKRADIYGYTF. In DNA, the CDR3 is TGCGCCAGCAGCCAAAAGGTCAAGAGGGCCGACATCTATGGCTACACCTTC.